This TCR beta chain is drawn from a study of blood T cell repertoires in COVID-19. Overall study context: Sites in the United States, Italy and Spain provided acute and convalescent COVID-19 samples. T cells, B-cell-depleted T cells, or PBMCs provided the cDNA or gDNA that served as material.

How the authors handled the data: Amplification with reference gene primers provided the estimates of nucleated cell counts. Profiled with immunoSEQ multiplex PCR; TCRdb holds only in-frame clones, not every one. The V and J calls and the clone size are those of that table, but D and trimming were determined from the DNA. The profile shows 120,000 to 150,000 clones, roughly 86% of them singletons. Trimming removed 7 bases from V and 3 bases from J; junction bases left unmatched: 8. From germline, CDR1 is WSHSY and CDR2 SAAADI. This CDR3 spans 14 amino acids. This receptor was identified in a human donor in a cohort sampled during active COVID-19. The gene calls are TRBV10-2 and TRBJ2-7, with 8 bases matching TRBD2. Input material: peripheral blood. This chain's CDR3 is CASTRGAGGYEQYF. CDR3 coding DNA: TGCGCCAGCACCCGAGGGGCGGGGGGCTACGAGCAGTACTTC.